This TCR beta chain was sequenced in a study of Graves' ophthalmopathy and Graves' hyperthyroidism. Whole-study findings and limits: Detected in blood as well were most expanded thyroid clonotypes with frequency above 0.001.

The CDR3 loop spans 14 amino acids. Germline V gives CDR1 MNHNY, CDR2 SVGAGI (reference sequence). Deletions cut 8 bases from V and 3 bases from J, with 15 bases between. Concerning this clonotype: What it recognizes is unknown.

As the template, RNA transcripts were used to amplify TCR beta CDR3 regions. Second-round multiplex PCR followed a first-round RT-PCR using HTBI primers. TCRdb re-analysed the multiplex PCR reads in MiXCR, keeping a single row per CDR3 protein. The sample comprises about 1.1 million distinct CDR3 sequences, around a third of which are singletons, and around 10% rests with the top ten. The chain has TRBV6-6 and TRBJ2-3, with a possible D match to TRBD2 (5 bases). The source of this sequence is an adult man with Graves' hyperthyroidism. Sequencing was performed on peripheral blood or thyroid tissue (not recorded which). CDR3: CASSRLGLTDTQYF. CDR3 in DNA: TGTGCCAGCTCACGCCTTGGACTTACAGATACGCAGTATTTT.